This is a list of T cell receptor beta chains from one sample in a study of T cell responses to AZD1222 COVID-19 vaccine. Libraries were prepared by immunoSEQ multiplex PCR; TCRdb keeps only in-frame clonotypes and omits some of them. This table has 80,000 to 95,000 clones, more than 75% appearing once. Source: peripheral blood, taken on day 0 of MenACWY control vaccination. Every receptor here comes from an adult in good health. Each CDR3 is given with its conserved first and last residue. Each record gives: J gene, V gene, clone size, D gene, CDR3 DNA, CDR3 protein. D genes are given only for firm matches. Only some rows state a clone size, as once, few, many or a class for expanded clones.

TRBJ2-7 | TRBV10-2 | - | - | TGCGCCAGCATAGGTGGCGAGCAGTACTTC | CASIGGEQYF
TRBJ1-1 | TRBV29-1 | - | - | TGCAGCGTTGAAGCGGTCCTCTTGAACACTGAAGCTTTCTTT | CSVEAVLLNTEAFF
TRBJ2-1 | TRBV2 | - | - | TGTGCCAGCAGTAAGGAGGGCCAAATTAGCAATGAGCAGTTCTTC | CASSKEGQISNEQFF
TRBJ2-5 | TRBV10-3 | - | - | TGTGCCATCAGTGTAAATCAGGGAGAGACCCAGTACTTC | CAISVNQGETQYF
TRBJ2-2 | TRBV28 | - | TRBD2 | TGTGCCAGCAGGGGACTAGCGGGAGTCGGGGAGCTGTTTTTT | CASRGLAGVGELFF
TRBJ1-6 | TRBV5-4 | - | - | TGTGCCAGCAGCTTGGAGGGTCCCAATTCACCCCTCCACTTT | CASSLEGPNSPLHF
TRBJ2-2 | TRBV28 | - | TRBD2 | TGTGCCAGCAGTCCGGCGCGGGAGGGGGCCGGGGAGCTGTTTTTT | CASSPAREGAGELFF
TRBJ1-5 | TRBV7-9 | - | - | TGTGCCAGCAGCTTAGAAGGGCCTGGGACTTATAATCAGCCCCAGCATTTT | CASSLEGPGTYNQPQHF
TRBJ2-2 | TRBV2 | - | TRBD2 | TGTGCCAGCAAGCGACTAGCATCATACACCGGGGAGCTGTTTTTT | CASKRLASYTGELFF
TRBJ1-2 | TRBV7-2 | - | - | TGTGCCAGCAGCTTAAGGGCAGATGGCTACACCTTC | CASSLRADGYTF
TRBJ2-3 | TRBV6-5 | - | - | TGTGCCAGCAGGAAGGGCGGGGGCACAGATACGCAGTATTTT | CASRKGGGTDTQYF
TRBJ1-2 | TRBV9 | once | TRBD1 | TGTGCCAGCAGCCCAACCGGGACAGCCGTAGGAGGCTACACCTTC | CASSPTGTAVGGYTF
TRBJ2-7 | TRBV11-2 | - | - | TGTGCCAGCAGCTTAGGACTCTTCACCTACGAGCAGTACTTC | CASSLGLFTYEQYF
TRBJ1-5 | TRBV18 | - | TRBD1 | TGTGCCAGCTCACCGGGGACAGGCTATTATAGCAATCAGCCCCAGCATTTT | CASSPGTGYYSNQPQHF
TRBJ1-2 | TRBV3-1/TRBV3-2 | - | TRBD1 | TGTGCCAGCAGCCAGTCGGGGATTCAGAGGACAGGAGTTAATAATGGCTACACCTTC | CASSQSGIQRTGVNNGYTF
TRBJ2-7 | TRBV10-2 | - | - | TGCGCCAGCAGCCCAATAACAGAGAGCGAGCAGTACTTC | CASSPITESEQYF
TRBJ2-5 | TRBV5-6 | - | TRBD2 | TGTGCCAGCAGCTCGAGAAGGACTAGCGGGAGAATGGTGACCCAGTACTTC | CASSSRRTSGRMVTQYF
TRBJ1-2 | TRBV12-3/TRBV12-4 | - | TRBD1 | TGTGCCAGCAGTACCGGGACAGTCTATGGCTACACCTTC | CASSTGTVYGYTF
TRBJ2-1 | TRBV5-6 | - | - | TGTGCCAGCAGCTTGCAGACTGGGCGGGGGTTCTTC | CASSLQTGRGFF
TRBJ1-3 | TRBV30 | - | - | TGTGCCTGGGGACTGTCGAGCTCTGGAAACACCATATATTTT | CAWGLSSSGNTIYF
TRBJ2-7 | TRBV12-3/TRBV12-4 | - | - | TGTGCCAGCATTTTCCAGGGGAGAAACGAGCAGTACTTC | CASIFQGRNEQYF
TRBJ2-5 | TRBV19 | - | TRBD2 | TGTGCCAGTAGCGCCATAGCGGGAGAGACCCAGTACTTC | CASSAIAGETQYF
TRBJ2-1 | TRBV6-5 | - | - | TGTGCCAGCAGTACGACAGTTCCCTCCTACAATGAGCAGTTCTTC | CASSTTVPSYNEQFF
TRBJ2-1 | TRBV6-1 | - | TRBD2 | TGTGCCAGCAGTGAAGACGCGGGAGGTCTCTACAATGAGCAGTTCTTC | CASSEDAGGLYNEQFF